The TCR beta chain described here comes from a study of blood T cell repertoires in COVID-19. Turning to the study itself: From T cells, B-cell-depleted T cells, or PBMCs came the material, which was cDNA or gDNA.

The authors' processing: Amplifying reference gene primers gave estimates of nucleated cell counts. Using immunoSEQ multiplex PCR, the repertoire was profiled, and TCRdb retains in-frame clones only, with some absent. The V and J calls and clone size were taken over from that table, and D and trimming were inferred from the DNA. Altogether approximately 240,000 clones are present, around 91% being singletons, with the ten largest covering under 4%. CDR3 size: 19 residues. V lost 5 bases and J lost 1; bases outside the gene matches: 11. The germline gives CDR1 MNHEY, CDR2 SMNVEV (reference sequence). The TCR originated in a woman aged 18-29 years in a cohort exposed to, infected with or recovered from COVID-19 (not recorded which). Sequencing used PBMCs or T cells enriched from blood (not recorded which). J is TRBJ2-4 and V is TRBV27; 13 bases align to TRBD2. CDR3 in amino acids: CASSPRLAGGTWAKNIQYF. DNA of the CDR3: TGTGCCAGCAGTCCTCGACTAGCGGGAGGAACGTGGGCCAAAAACATTCAGTACTTC.